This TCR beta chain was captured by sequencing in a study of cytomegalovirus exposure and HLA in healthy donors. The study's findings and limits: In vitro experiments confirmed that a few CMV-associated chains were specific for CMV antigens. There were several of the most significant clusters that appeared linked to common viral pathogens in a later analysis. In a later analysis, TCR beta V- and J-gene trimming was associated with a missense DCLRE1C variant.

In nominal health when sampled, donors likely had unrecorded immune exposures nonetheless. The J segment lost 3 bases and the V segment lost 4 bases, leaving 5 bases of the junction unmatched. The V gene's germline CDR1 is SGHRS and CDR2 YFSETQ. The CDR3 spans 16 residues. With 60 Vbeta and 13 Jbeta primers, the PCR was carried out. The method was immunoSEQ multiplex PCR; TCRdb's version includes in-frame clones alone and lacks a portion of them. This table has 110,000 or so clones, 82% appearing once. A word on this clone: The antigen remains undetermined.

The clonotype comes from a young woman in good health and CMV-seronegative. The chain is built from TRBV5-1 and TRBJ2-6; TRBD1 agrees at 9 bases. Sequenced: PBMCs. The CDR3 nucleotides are TGCGCCAGCAGCCGGGACAGGGTATTTGGGGCCAACGTCCTGACTTTC. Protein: CASSRDRVFGANVLTF.